This is a list of T cell receptor beta chains from one sample in a study of T cells in Graves' hyperthyroidism and ophthalmopathy. TCRdb itself ran the multiplex PCR reads through MiXCR, one entry per CDR3 protein. The sample consists of a few hundred thousand distinct CDR3 sequences, 15% to 20% of them appearing once. Input material: blood. All receptors come from a woman aged 25 to 39 with Graves' ophthalmopathy. The CDR3 runs from the conserved cysteine through the conserved F or W. A D gene is named only where the DNA matches it firmly. Clone size is not always given. Where it is, it says once, few, many or a class for expanded clones.

>12|TRBD2|few|TRBV20-1|TRBJ2-3
TGCAGTGCTGGGGGGAGGGCAGATACGCAGTATTTT
CSAGGRADTQYF
>16|TRBD2|many|TRBV6-5|TRBJ2-2
TGTGCCAGCAGTTACTCTAGCGGGAGGTACACCGGGGAGCTGTTTTTT
CASSYSSGRYTGELFF
>13|TRBD2|-|TRBV5-1|TRBJ2-7
TGCGCCAGCACCGGCGGGAGAGTCGACGAGCAGTACTTC
CASTGGRVDEQYF
>17|TRBD2|-|TRBV7-6|TRBJ2-7
TGTGCCAGCAGCTTAGGGACTAGCGGGAGAGGCTCCTACGAGCAGTACTTC
CASSLGTSGRGSYEQYF
>12|-|many|TRBV3-1|TRBJ2-7
TGTGCCAGCAGCCAAGAAGCCGGGGAGCAGTACTTC
CASSQEAGEQYF
>14|-|-|TRBV5-4|TRBJ2-5
TGTGCCAGCAGCTTCGAGGGGGACCAAGAGACCCAGTACTTC
CASSFEGDQETQYF
>13|-|few|TRBV27|TRBJ2-7
TGTGCCAGCAGTTTGAGGGATGAATACGAGCAGTACTTC
CASSLRDEYEQYF
>13|-|-|TRBV18|TRBJ1-5
TGTGCCACTAGGCCCAGCGGCAATCAGCCCCAGCATTTT
CATRPSGNQPQHF
>14|-|many|TRBV29-1|TRBJ1-1
TGCAGCGTTGAAAGCGTTACGGTTAACACTGAAGCTTTCTTT
CSVESVTVNTEAFF
>14|-|many|TRBV28|TRBJ1-5
TGTGCCAGCAGTATCCCGGGACGGAATCAGCCCCAGCATTTT
CASSIPGRNQPQHF
>16|TRBD1|many|TRBV20-1|TRBJ2-7
TGCAGTGCTAGAGATCTTCGACAGGGTCATAACTACGAGCAGTACTTC
CSARDLRQGHNYEQYF
>16|TRBD2|few|TRBV20-1|TRBJ2-1
TGCAGTGCGGAAGGCCTACGGGAGGTATCCTACAATGAGCAGTTCTTC
CSAEGLREVSYNEQFF
>19|TRBD1|-|TRBV7-8|TRBJ1-4
TGTGCCAGCAGCCTCAAGGACAGGGGGGCTTTAACCCGGAGCGAAAAACTGTTTTTT
CASSLKDRGALTRSEKLFF
>14|-|-|TRBV20-1|TRBJ1-3
TGCAGTGCCGAAGACCCGTCCTCTGGAAACACCATATATTTT
CSAEDPSSGNTIYF
>13|-|many|TRBV6-1|TRBJ1-2
TGTGCCAGCAAGTCGACAGTTAACTATGGCTACACCTTC
CASKSTVNYGYTF